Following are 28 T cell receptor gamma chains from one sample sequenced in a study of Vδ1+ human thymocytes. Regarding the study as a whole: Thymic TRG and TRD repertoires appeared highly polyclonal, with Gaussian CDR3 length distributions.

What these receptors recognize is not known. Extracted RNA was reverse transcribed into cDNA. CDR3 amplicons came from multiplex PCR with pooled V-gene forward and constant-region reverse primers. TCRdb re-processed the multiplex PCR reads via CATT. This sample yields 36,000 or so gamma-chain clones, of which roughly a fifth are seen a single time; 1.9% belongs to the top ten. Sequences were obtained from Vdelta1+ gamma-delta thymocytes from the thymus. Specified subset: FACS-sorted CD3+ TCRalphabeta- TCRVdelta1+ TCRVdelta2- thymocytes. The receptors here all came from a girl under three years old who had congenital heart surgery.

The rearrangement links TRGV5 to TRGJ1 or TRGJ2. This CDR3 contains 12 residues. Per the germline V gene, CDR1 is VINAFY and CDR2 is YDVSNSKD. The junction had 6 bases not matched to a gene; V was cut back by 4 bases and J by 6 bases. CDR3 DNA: TGTGCCACCTGGGAAATTACTTATAAGAAACTCTTT. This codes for CATWEITYKKLF.

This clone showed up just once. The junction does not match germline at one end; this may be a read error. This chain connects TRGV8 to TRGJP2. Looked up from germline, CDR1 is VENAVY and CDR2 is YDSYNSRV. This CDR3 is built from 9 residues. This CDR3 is CATWDFAFF. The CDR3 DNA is TGTGCCACCTGGGACTTTGCCTTCTTC.

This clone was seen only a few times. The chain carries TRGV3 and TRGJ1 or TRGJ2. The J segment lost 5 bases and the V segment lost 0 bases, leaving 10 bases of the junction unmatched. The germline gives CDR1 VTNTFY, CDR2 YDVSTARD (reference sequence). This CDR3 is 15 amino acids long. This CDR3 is CATWDRLMVHYKKLF. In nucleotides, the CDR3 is TGTGCCACCTGGGACAGGCTAATGGTCCATTATAAGAAACTCTTT.

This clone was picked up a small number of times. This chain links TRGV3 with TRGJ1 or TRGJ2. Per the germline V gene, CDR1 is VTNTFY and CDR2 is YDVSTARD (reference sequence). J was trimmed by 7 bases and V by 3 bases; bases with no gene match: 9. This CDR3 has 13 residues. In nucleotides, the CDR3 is TGTGCCACCTGGGACCTCCCACCATATAAGAAACTCTTT. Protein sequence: CATWDLPPYKKLF.

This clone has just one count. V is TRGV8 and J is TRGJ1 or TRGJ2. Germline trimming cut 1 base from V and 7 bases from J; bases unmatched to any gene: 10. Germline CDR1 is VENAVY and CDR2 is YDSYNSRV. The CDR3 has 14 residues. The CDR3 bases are TGTGCCACCTGGGATAGTGGCTCCAGGTATAAGAAACTCTTT. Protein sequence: CATWDSGSRYKKLF.

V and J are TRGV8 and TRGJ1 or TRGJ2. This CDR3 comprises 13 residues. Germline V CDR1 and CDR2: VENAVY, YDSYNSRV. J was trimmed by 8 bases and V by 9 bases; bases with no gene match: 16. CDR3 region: CATLGRARDKKLF. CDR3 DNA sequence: TGTGCCACCCTGGGACGGGCGCGGGATAAGAAACTCTTT.

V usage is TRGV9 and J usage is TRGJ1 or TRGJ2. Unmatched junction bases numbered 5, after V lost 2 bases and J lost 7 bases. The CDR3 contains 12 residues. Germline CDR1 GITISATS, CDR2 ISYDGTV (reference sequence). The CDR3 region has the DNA TGTGCCTTGTGGGAGGCCACCTATAAGAAACTCTTT. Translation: CALWEATYKKLF.

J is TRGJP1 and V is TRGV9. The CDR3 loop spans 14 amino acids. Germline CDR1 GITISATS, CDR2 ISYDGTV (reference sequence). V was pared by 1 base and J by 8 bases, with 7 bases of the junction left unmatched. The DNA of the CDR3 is TGTGCCTTGTGGGAGGTCAAGTTCGGTTGGTTCAAGATATTT. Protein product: CALWEVKFGWFKIF.

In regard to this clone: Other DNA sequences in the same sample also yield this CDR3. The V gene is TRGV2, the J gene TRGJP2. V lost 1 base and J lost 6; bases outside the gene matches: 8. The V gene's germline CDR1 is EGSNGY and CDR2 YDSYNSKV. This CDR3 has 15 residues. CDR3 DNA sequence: TGTGCCACCTGGGACGGACCAGGGGGTGATTGGATCAAGACGTTT. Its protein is CATWDGPGGDWIKTF.

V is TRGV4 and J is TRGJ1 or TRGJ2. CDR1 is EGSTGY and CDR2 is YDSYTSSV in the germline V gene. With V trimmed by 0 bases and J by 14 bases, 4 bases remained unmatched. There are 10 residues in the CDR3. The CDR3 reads CATWDGIQLF. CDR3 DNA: TGTGCCACCTGGGATGGGATTCAACTCTTT.

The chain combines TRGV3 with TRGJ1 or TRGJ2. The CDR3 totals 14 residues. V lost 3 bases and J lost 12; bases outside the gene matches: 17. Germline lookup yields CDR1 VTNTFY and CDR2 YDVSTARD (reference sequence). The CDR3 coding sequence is TGTGCCACCTGGGACCTCGCGTCCCTTCTAGGGAAACTCTTT. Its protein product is CATWDLASLLGKLF.

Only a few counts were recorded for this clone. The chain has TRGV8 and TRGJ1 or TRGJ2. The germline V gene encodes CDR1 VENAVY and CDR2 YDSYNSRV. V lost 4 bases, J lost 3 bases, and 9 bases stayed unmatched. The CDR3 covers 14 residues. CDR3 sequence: CATWESDPYYKKLF. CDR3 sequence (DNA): TGTGCCACCTGGGAATCTGACCCTTATTATAAGAAACTCTTT.

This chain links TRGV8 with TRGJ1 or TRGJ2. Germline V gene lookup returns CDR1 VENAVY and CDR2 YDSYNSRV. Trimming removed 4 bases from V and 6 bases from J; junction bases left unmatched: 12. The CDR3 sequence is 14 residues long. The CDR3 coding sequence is TGTGCCACCTGGGACCCCTCTGAGATTTATAAGAAACTCTTT. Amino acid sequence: CATWDPSEIYKKLF.

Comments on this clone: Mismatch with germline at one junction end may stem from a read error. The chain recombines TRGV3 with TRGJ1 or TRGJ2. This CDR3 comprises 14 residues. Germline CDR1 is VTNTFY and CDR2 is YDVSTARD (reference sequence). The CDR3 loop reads CAPWDPVLGDKKLF. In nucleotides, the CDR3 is TGTGCCCCCTGGGACCCCGTTTTGGGTGATAAGAAACTCTTT.

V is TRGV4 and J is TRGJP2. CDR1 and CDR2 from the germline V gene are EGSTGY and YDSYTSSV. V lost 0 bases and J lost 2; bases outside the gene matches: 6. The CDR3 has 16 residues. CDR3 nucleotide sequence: TGTGCCACCTGGGATGGGCGAGAAAGTAGTGATTGGATCAAGACGTTT. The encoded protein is CATWDGRESSDWIKTF.

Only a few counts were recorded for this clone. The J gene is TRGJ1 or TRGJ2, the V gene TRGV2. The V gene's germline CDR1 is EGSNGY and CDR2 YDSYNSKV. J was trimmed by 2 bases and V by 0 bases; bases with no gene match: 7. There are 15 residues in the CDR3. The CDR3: CATWDGLRYYYKKLF. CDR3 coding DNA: TGTGCCACCTGGGACGGGCTTCGATATTATTATAAGAAACTCTTT.

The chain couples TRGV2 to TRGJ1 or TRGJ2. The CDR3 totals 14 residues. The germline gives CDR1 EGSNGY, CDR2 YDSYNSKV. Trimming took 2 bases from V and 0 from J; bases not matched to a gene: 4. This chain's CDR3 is CATWDAANYYKKLF. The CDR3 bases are TGTGCCACCTGGGACGCTGCGAATTATTATAAGAAACTCTTT.

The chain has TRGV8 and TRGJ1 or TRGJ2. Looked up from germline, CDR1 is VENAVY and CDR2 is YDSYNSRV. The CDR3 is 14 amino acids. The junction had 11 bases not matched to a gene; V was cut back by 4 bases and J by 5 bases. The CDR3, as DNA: TGTGCCACCTGGGAGTGGGCTAATCATTATAAGAAACTCTTT. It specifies CATWEWANHYKKLF.

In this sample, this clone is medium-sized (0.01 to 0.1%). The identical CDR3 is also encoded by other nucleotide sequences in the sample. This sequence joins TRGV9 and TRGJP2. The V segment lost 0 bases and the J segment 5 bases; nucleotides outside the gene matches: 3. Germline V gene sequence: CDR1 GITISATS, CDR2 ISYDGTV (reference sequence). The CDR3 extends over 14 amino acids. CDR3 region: CALWEVRSDWIKTF. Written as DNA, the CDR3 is TGTGCCTTGTGGGAGGTGCGGAGTGATTGGATCAAGACGTTT.

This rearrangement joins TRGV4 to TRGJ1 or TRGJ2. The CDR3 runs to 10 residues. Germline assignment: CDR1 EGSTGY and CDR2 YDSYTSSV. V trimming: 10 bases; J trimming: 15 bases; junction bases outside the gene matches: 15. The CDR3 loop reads CATKQKNILF. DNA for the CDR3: TGTGCCACAAAACAAAAAAACATACTCTTT.

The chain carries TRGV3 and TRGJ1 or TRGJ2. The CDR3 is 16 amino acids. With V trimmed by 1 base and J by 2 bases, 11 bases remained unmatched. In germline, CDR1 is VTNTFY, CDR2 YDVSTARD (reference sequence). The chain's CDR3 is CATWDSQFGDYYKKLF. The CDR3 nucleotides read TGTGCCACCTGGGACAGCCAATTCGGAGATTATTATAAGAAACTCTTT.

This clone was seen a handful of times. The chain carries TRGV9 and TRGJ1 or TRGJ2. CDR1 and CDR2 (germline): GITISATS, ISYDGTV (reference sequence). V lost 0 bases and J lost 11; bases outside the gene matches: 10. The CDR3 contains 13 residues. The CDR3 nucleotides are TGTGCCTTGTGGGAGGTGCTGTGTCGGGAGAAACTCTTT. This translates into CALWEVLCREKLF.

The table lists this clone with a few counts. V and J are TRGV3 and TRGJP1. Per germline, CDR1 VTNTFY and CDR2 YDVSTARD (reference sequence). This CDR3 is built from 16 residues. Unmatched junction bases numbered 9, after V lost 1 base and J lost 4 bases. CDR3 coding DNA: TGTGCCACCTGGGACAGCCCTACTAACACTGGTTGGTTCAAGATATTT. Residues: CATWDSPTNTGWFKIF.

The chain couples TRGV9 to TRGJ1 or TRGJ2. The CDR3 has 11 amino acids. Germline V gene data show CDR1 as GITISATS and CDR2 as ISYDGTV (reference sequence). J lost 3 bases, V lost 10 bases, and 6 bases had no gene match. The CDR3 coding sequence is TGTGCCTTTCAAACTTATTATAAGAAACTCTTT. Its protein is CAFQTYYKKLF.

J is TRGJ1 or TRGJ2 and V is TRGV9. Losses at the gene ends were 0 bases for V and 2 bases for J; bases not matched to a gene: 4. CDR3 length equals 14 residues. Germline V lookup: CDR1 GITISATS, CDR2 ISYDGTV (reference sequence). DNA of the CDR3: TGTGCCTTGTGGGAGGTGACACATTATTATAAGAAACTCTTT. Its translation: CALWEVTHYYKKLF.

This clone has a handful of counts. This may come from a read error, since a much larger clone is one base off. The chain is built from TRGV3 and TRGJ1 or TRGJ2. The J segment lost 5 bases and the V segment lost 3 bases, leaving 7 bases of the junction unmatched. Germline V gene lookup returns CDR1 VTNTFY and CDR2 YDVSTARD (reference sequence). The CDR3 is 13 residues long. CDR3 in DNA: TGTGCCACCTGGGACGGGAAGGATTATAAGAAACTCTTT. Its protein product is CATWDGKDYKKLF.

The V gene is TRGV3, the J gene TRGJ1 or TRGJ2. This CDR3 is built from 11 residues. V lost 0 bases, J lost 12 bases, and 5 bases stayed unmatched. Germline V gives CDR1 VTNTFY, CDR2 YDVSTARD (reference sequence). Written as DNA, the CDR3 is TGTGCCACCTGGGACAGGATCGGGAAACTCTTT. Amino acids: CATWDRIGKLF.

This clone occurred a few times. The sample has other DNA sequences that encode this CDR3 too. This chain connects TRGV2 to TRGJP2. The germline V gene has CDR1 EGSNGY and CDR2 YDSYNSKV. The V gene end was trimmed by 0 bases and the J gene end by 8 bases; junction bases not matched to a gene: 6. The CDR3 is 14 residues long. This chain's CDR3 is CATWDGQGDWIKTF. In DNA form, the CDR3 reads TGTGCCACCTGGGACGGGCAAGGCGATTGGATCAAGACGTTT.